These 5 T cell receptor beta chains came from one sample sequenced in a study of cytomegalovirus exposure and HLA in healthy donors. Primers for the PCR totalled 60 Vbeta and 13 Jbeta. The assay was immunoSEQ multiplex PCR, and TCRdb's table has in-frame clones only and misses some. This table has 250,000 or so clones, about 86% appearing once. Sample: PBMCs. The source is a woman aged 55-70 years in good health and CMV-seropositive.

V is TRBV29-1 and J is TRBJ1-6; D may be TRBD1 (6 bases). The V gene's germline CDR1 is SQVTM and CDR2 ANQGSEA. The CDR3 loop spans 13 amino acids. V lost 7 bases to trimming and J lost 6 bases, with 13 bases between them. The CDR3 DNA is TGCAGCGCTCGACAGGACTTTAATTCACCCCTCCACTTT. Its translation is CSARQDFNSPLHF.

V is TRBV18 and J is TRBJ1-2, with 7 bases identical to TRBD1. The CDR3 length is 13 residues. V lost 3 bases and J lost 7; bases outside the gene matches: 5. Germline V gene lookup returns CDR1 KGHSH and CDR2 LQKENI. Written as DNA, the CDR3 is TGTGCCAGCTCACCCCAGGACAGGTCTGGCTACACCTTC. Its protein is CASSPQDRSGYTF. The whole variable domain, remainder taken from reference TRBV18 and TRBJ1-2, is NAGVMQNPRHLVRRRGQEARLRCSPMKGHSHVYWYRQLPEEGLKFMVYLQKENIIDESGMPKERFSAEFPKEGPSILRIQQVVRGDSAAYFCASSPQDRSGYTFGSGTRLTVV.

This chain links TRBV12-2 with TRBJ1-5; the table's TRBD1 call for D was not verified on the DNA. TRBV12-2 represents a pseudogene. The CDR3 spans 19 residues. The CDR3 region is CASQEVGDRGSGSNQPQHF. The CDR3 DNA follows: TGTGCAAGTCAGGAGGTAGGGGACAGGGGGTCTGGGAGCAATCAGCCCCAGCATTTT.

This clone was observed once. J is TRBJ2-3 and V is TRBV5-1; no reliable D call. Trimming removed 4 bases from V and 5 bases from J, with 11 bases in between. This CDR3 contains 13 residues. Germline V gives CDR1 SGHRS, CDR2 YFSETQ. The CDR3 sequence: CASSPANEDTQYF. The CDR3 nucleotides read TGCGCCAGCAGCCCAGCGAATGAAGATACGCAGTATTTT.

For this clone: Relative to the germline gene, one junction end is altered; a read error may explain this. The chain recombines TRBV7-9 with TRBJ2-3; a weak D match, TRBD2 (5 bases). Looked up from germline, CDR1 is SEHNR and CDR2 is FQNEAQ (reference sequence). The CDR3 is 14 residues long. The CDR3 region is CSSIIGGSTDTQYF. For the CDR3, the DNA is TGTTCCAGCATTATTGGCGGGAGCACAGATACGCAGTATTTT. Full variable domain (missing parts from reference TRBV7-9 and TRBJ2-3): DTGVSQNPRHKITKRGQNVTFRCDPISEHNRLYWYRQTLGQGPEFLTYFQNEAQLEKSRLLSDRFSAERPKGSFSTLEIQRTEQGDSAMYLCSSIIGGSTDTQYFGPGTRLTVL.